These 21 T cell receptor beta chains were sequenced from one sample in a study of blood T cell repertoires in COVID-19. TCRdb's table, derived via immunoSEQ multiplex PCR, lists solely in-frame clones and lacks some. The sample has 200,000 to 300,000 clones, 83% seen once. The specimen was peripheral blood. The receptors derive from a human donor in a cohort sampled during active COVID-19.

The chain recombines TRBV5-6 with TRBJ1-6; TRBD1 matches 11 bases. The CDR3 spans 16 residues. Germline V gene lookup returns CDR1 SGHDT and CDR2 YYEEEE. After removal of 4 bases from V and 6 bases from J, the junction contained 6 bases not matched to a gene. In DNA form, the CDR3 reads TGTGCCAGCAGCATGGGACAGGGGGTCGGTAATTCACCCCTCCACTTT. The encoded protein is CASSMGQGVGNSPLHF.

The CDR3 loop reads CATSPDSGTVGELFF. In DNA form, the CDR3 reads TGTGCCACCAGTCCAGATAGCGGGACAGTAGGGGAGCTGTTTTTT. This chain links TRBV24-1 with TRBJ2-2; the D gene is possibly TRBD2 (8 bases). CDR1 KGHDR and CDR2 SFDVKD come from the germline V gene. There are 15 residues in the CDR3. Trimming pared 6 bases from V and 8 bases from J, leaving 18 bases between.

CDR3 bases: TGTGCCTGGAGTGTGCAGAATAATTCACCCCTCCACTTT. It translates to CAWSVQNNSPLHF. The chain couples TRBV30 to TRBJ1-6; D is undetermined. Per the germline V gene, CDR1 is GTSNPN and CDR2 is SVGIG (reference sequence). This CDR3 has 13 residues. With 0 bases removed from V and 5 bases from J, the gap between germline ends came to 5 bases.

The J gene is TRBJ1-3, the V gene TRBV18; 9 bases agree with TRBD1. J was trimmed by 6 bases and V by 3 bases; bases with no gene match: 3. Germline CDR1 and CDR2: KGHSH and LQKENI. CDR3 length: 14 residues. CDR3 DNA: TGTGCCAGCTCACCGGGACAGGGTTTAAACACCATATATTTT. Amino acids: CASSPGQGLNTIYF.

V and J are TRBV6-5 and TRBJ2-1; no reliable D call. The CDR3 totals 13 residues. Germline V lookup: CDR1 MNHEY, CDR2 SVGAGI. V was trimmed by 2 bases and J by 4 bases, leaving 6 bases between them. CDR3 protein: CASSYHLYNEQFF. The CDR3 nucleotides are TGTGCCAGCAGTTACCACCTATACAATGAGCAGTTCTTC.

The chain uses TRBV28 and TRBJ2-3; no clear D gene. V was shortened by 5 bases and J by 0 bases, with 24 bases between the two germline ends. This CDR3 comprises 19 residues. Looked up from germline, CDR1 is MDHEN and CDR2 is SYDVKM. The CDR3 is CASSLTGLDGTTSTDTQYF. CDR3 DNA: TGTGCCAGCAGTCTTACGGGTTTAGACGGCACTACTAGCACAGATACGCAGTATTTT.

A word on this clone: This sample includes further DNA sequences coding for the same CDR3. The chain uses TRBV5-8 and TRBJ2-1; TRBD1 matches at 8 bases. CDR1 is SGHTS and CDR2 is YDEGEE in the germline V gene. The CDR3 is made up of 13 amino acids. V was clipped by 4 bases and J by 7 bases; unmatched bases: 4. Here the CDR3 DNA reads TGTGCCAGCAGCCTAGACAGGGGAAATGAGCAGTTCTTC. As protein: CASSLDRGNEQFF.

This clone was seen more than once but under ten times. This sequence joins TRBV6-5 and TRBJ2-7, with 9 bases that match TRBD2. The J segment lost 4 bases and the V segment lost 0 bases, leaving 7 bases of the junction unmatched. Germline-derived CDR1 and CDR2 are MNHEY and SVGAGI. The CDR3 contains 16 residues. CDR3: CASSYSWAGGRYEQYF. The CDR3 DNA sequence: TGTGCCAGCAGTTACTCCTGGGCGGGGGGGCGATACGAGCAGTACTTC.

This chain links TRBV3-1 (or the pseudogene TRBV3-2) with TRBJ2-7; D uncertain. This CDR3 region has 11 residues. Germline V gene sequence: CDR1 LGHDT, CDR2 YNNKEL (reference sequence). V was trimmed by 3 bases and J by 12 bases, leaving 12 bases between them. The CDR3 sequence is CASSQTPSMYF. Written as DNA, the CDR3 is TGTGCCAGCAGCCAGACACCCTCAATGTACTTC.

The chain is built from TRBV20-1 and TRBJ2-5, with TRBD1 as a possible D gene (5 bases). This CDR3 comprises 11 residues. Trimming cost V 7 bases and J 5 bases, with 11 bases left between them. In germline, CDR1 is DFQATT, CDR2 SNEGSKA (reference sequence). CDR3 DNA sequence: TGCAGTGGGGCTAGGGGTGAGACCCAGTACTTC. It yields the protein CSGARGETQYF.

This chain links TRBV6-6 with TRBJ1-3; D is possibly TRBD1 (5 bases). This CDR3 has 14 amino acids. Germline V gives CDR1 MNHNY, CDR2 SVGAGI (reference sequence). The V and J ends lost 6 bases and 0 bases respectively, with 9 bases between them. The CDR3: CASRGEFSGNTIYF. DNA for the CDR3: TGTGCCAGCAGAGGGGAATTCTCTGGAAACACCATATATTTT.

The chain has TRBV11-2 and TRBJ1-6, with TRBD1 identical over 8 bases. The trim removed 5 bases at V and 5 bases at J, leaving 2 bases unmatched. Germline V CDR1 and CDR2: SGHAT, FQNNGV. The CDR3 consists of 14 residues. The CDR3 reads CASSQQGDNSPLHF. CDR3 DNA sequence: TGTGCCAGCAGCCAACAGGGGGATAATTCACCCCTCCACTTT.

The chain joins TRBV9 to TRBJ2-3; a possible D gene is TRBD2 (6 bases). Trimming left V 0 bases short and J 8 bases short, with 10 bases between. Germline CDR1 SGDLS, CDR2 YYNGEE. The CDR3 extends over 13 amino acids. The CDR3 is CASSVGGGVTQYF. The DNA of the CDR3 is TGTGCCAGCAGCGTAGGGGGAGGAGTTACGCAGTATTTT.

The chain combines TRBV6-6 with TRBJ2-5, with TRBD2 identical over 10 bases. The ends lost 5 bases at V and 5 bases at J; junction bases unmatched: 8. The CDR3 has 15 residues. Germline CDR1 reads MNHNY; CDR2 reads SVGAGI (reference sequence). CDR3 amino acids: CASSLSPTSGETQYF. The CDR3 nucleotides are TGTGCCAGCAGTCTTTCCCCGACTAGCGGGGAGACCCAGTACTTC.

The V call is TRBV19, the J call TRBJ2-5; 7 bases map to TRBD2. This CDR3 is built from 15 residues. The trim removed 10 bases at V and 4 bases at J, leaving 15 bases unmatched. The germline CDR1 and CDR2 sequences are LNHDA and SQIVND (reference sequence). The CDR3 protein is CATTYAGVGGETQYF. Here the CDR3 DNA reads TGTGCCACTACCTACGCGGGGGTTGGGGGAGAGACCCAGTACTTC.

A word on this clone: Other DNA sequences in the same sample also yield this CDR3. The J gene is TRBJ2-7, the V gene TRBV12-3 or TRBV12-4; D might be TRBD1 (5 bases). V was clipped by 2 bases and J by 6 bases, with 8 bases between them. This CDR3 spans 12 amino acids. The CDR3 DNA reads TGTGCCAGCAGTTTAACAGGCTTCGAGCAGTACTTC. Its translation is CASSLTGFEQYF.

J is TRBJ2-7 and V is TRBV5-8; weak D call: TRBD2 (6 bases). Germline CDR1 reads SGHTS; CDR2 reads YDEGEE. This CDR3 is built from 12 residues. With 1 base removed from V and 7 bases from J, the gap between germline ends came to 9 bases. The CDR3 bases are TGTGCCAGCAGCTTGAGGACTAATGAGCAGTACTTC. Its translation: CASSLRTNEQYF. The variable domain in full, with the rest retrieved from reference TRBV5-8 and TRBJ2-7, is EAGVTQSPTHLIKTRGQQATLRCSPISGHTSVYWYQQALGLGLQFLLWYDEGEERNRGNFPPRFSGRQFPNYSSELNVNALELEDSALYLCASSLRTNEQYFGPGTRLTVT.

This chain uses TRBV9 with TRBJ2-1, with a weak D call TRBD2 (6 bases). The CDR3 spans 17 residues. Trimming removed 0 bases from V and 7 bases from J, with 20 bases in between. Germline V CDR1 and CDR2: SGDLS, YYNGEE. CDR3 DNA sequence: TGTGCCAGCAGCGTAGCCTCTAGTCAGCGGGTCCAGAATGAGCAGTTCTTC. Translation: CASSVASSQRVQNEQFF.

J is TRBJ2-7 and V is TRBV18; 11 nucleotides agree with TRBD2. The junction had 4 bases not matched to a gene; V was cut back by 6 bases and J by 0 bases. Germline CDR1 is KGHSH and CDR2 is LQKENI. CDR3 size: 15 residues. DNA of the CDR3: TGTGCCAGCTCTCCTACTAGCGGGAGCTCCTACGAGCAGTACTTC. Its translation is CASSPTSGSSYEQYF. The full variable domain, with the rest looked up from reference TRBV18 and TRBJ2-7, is NAGVMQNPRHLVRRRGQEARLRCSPMKGHSHVYWYRQLPEEGLKFMVYLQKENIIDESGMPKERFSAEFPKEGPSILRIQQVVRGDSAAYFCASSPTSGSSYEQYFGPGTRLTVT.

The rearrangement joins TRBV10-1 to TRBJ2-3; a possible D gene is TRBD2 (5 bases). Germline V gives CDR1 WNHNN, CDR2 SYGVQD (reference sequence). The CDR3 covers 12 residues. V dropped 0 bases and J dropped 8 bases, with 6 bases sitting between them. The CDR3 here is CASSESGATQYF. The CDR3 DNA reads TGCGCCAGCAGTGAGTCGGGAGCTACGCAGTATTTT.

This clone was recorded a few times. The chain joins TRBV18 to TRBJ2-3, with 11 bases matching TRBD2. Germline CDR1 reads KGHSH; CDR2 reads LQKENI. J gave up 3 bases and V 3 bases, and 8 bases lay outside the gene matches. The CDR3 has 17 amino acids. This CDR3 reads CASSPTRIAGGTDTQYF. DNA of the CDR3: TGTGCCAGCTCACCGACTAGAATAGCGGGGGGGACAGATACGCAGTATTTT.